Listed below are T cell receptor beta chains from one sample, sequenced in a study of blood T cells in healthy people across ages. TCRdb re-called the 5' RACE reads through MiXCR, storing one row per CDR3 protein. The sample has hundreds of thousands of distinct CDR3 sequences; 35% to 50% are singletons. The specimen sequenced was blood. The receptor source for this set is an older man in good health. CDR3s include the opening cysteine and the closing phenylalanine or tryptophan. The order of the fields is V gene, clone size, J gene, CDR3 protein. Only some rows state a clone size, as once, few, many or a class for expanded clones.

v_gene: TRBV5-4
abundance: NA
j_gene: TRBJ2-3
CDR3aa: CASSGRAGGTDTQYF

v_gene: TRBV5-1
abundance: NA
j_gene: TRBJ2-4
CDR3aa: CASSLTDPRLDIQYF

v_gene: TRBV7-2
abundance: NA
j_gene: TRBJ2-3
CDR3aa: CASSYTRGRGFTDTQYF

v_gene: TRBV6-2/TRBV6-3
abundance: NA
j_gene: TRBJ2-1
CDR3aa: CASSRGLAGDLNEQFF

v_gene: TRBV7-2
abundance: few
j_gene: TRBJ1-1
CDR3aa: CASSSDQGAEAFF

v_gene: TRBV6-6
abundance: few
j_gene: TRBJ2-7
CDR3aa: CASSYGMSYEQYF

v_gene: TRBV20-1
abundance: NA
j_gene: TRBJ2-1
CDR3aa: CSARGGDRRLDEQFF

v_gene: TRBV29-1
abundance: few
j_gene: TRBJ1-4
CDR3aa: CSVLIGGGNEKLFF

v_gene: TRBV20-1
abundance: many
j_gene: TRBJ2-7
CDR3aa: CSARGLIHSYEQYF

v_gene: TRBV21-1
abundance: NA
j_gene: TRBJ2-5
CDR3aa: CASSPLSLDGQAQETQYF

v_gene: TRBV6-2/TRBV6-3
abundance: NA
j_gene: TRBJ2-1
CDR3aa: CASSYSLARERGSSYNEQFF

v_gene: TRBV7-9
abundance: NA
j_gene: TRBJ1-5
CDR3aa: CASSLTGGTENQPQHF

v_gene: TRBV12-3/TRBV12-4
abundance: NA
j_gene: TRBJ1-2
CDR3aa: CASSPRDSGYGYTF

v_gene: TRBV6-2/TRBV6-3
abundance: few
j_gene: TRBJ1-2
CDR3aa: CASSPPRTVSYGYTF

v_gene: TRBV2
abundance: NA
j_gene: TRBJ2-2
CDR3aa: CASSEGGLGLIGTGELFF

v_gene: TRBV28
abundance: NA
j_gene: TRBJ2-5
CDR3aa: CASRRGGASGRNEQYF

v_gene: TRBV28
abundance: few
j_gene: TRBJ1-4
CDR3aa: CASSLFDNEKLFF

v_gene: TRBV30
abundance: NA
j_gene: TRBJ2-5
CDR3aa: CAWSPPGRKETQYF

v_gene: TRBV20-1
abundance: few
j_gene: TRBJ2-5
CDR3aa: CSAPDLFGQGIETQYF

v_gene: TRBV20-1
abundance: NA
j_gene: TRBJ2-5
CDR3aa: CSARDEGTFQETQYF

v_gene: TRBV6-2/TRBV6-3
abundance: NA
j_gene: TRBJ2-7
CDR3aa: CASSYSQRRSYEQYF

v_gene: TRBV20-1
abundance: NA
j_gene: TRBJ1-5
CDR3aa: CSARRFRDFSNQPQHF

v_gene: TRBV20-1
abundance: NA
j_gene: TRBJ2-4
CDR3aa: CSATQGPGRAKNIQYF

v_gene: TRBV27
abundance: NA
j_gene: TRBJ1-6
CDR3aa: CASSSQRQGTNSPLHF

v_gene: TRBV29-1
abundance: NA
j_gene: TRBJ1-2
CDR3aa: CSGAQGAGYTF

v_gene: TRBV20-1
abundance: NA
j_gene: NA
CDR3aa: CSARGTYSYDEQYF

v_gene: TRBV5-4
abundance: NA
j_gene: TRBJ2-7
CDR3aa: CASSLASGTLSYEQYF

v_gene: TRBV5-1
abundance: NA
j_gene: TRBJ2-7
CDR3aa: CASSSRLAGGLSYEQYF

v_gene: TRBV25-1
abundance: NA
j_gene: TRBJ2-1
CDR3aa: CASTDRGQAPYNEQFF

v_gene: TRBV15
abundance: few
j_gene: TRBJ2-4
CDR3aa: CATREGLVENIQYF

v_gene: TRBV6-2/TRBV6-3
abundance: NA
j_gene: TRBJ1-2
CDR3aa: CASSPPRQGPSTGLYGYTF

v_gene: TRBV6-1
abundance: NA
j_gene: TRBJ2-1
CDR3aa: CASSQTSGYNEQFF

v_gene: TRBV12-3/TRBV12-4
abundance: few
j_gene: TRBJ2-7
CDR3aa: CASSVADPYEQYF

v_gene: TRBV20-1
abundance: once
j_gene: TRBJ2-7
CDR3aa: CSAGTSWFGAYEQYF

v_gene: TRBV4-1
abundance: few
j_gene: TRBJ2-5
CDR3aa: CASSQDLQGAPPETQYF

v_gene: TRBV27
abundance: NA
j_gene: TRBJ2-5
CDR3aa: CAGSLSVGTSGQETQYF

v_gene: TRBV28
abundance: NA
j_gene: TRBJ2-4
CDR3aa: CAGSSIGQGAGEQYF

v_gene: TRBV18
abundance: few
j_gene: TRBJ2-1
CDR3aa: CASSPTGVYNEQFF

v_gene: TRBV29-1
abundance: NA
j_gene: TRBJ2-2
CDR3aa: CSVEDLGGLAGELFF

v_gene: TRBV10-2
abundance: NA
j_gene: NA
CDR3aa: CASSGGDSGRAYEQYF

v_gene: TRBV11-2
abundance: few
j_gene: TRBJ1-2
CDR3aa: CASSTGIYGYTF

v_gene: TRBV6-2/TRBV6-3
abundance: NA
j_gene: TRBJ2-1
CDR3aa: CASSYQHPNNEQFF

v_gene: TRBV28
abundance: NA
j_gene: TRBJ1-5
CDR3aa: CASRINRDQPQHF

v_gene: TRBV30
abundance: NA
j_gene: TRBJ1-4
CDR3aa: CAWSPREKLFF

v_gene: TRBV20-1
abundance: few
j_gene: TRBJ2-7
CDR3aa: CSALTQGNVPYEQYF

v_gene: TRBV4-2
abundance: few
j_gene: TRBJ2-7
CDR3aa: CASSQDLRIAEQYF

v_gene: TRBV7-2
abundance: many
j_gene: TRBJ2-3
CDR3aa: CASSSKAPGANTDTQYF

v_gene: TRBV20-1
abundance: few
j_gene: TRBJ2-1
CDR3aa: CSARDPNLNEQFF

v_gene: TRBV6-2/TRBV6-3
abundance: NA
j_gene: NA
CDR3aa: CASSKRGTSGNDEQFF

v_gene: TRBV5-1
abundance: NA
j_gene: TRBJ2-6
CDR3aa: CASSVLSGGPSSGANVLTF

v_gene: TRBV5-5
abundance: NA
j_gene: TRBJ1-1
CDR3aa: CASSFDPATEAFF

v_gene: TRBV6-5
abundance: few
j_gene: TRBJ2-7
CDR3aa: CAGVYTYEQYF

v_gene: TRBV12-3/TRBV12-4
abundance: few
j_gene: TRBJ2-7
CDR3aa: CASSSNTGTSVEQYF

v_gene: TRBV20-1
abundance: few
j_gene: TRBJ2-3
CDR3aa: CSAIGREGGSADTQYF

v_gene: TRBV2
abundance: NA
j_gene: TRBJ2-7
CDR3aa: CASSDEGDPYEQYF

v_gene: TRBV30
abundance: NA
j_gene: TRBJ1-1
CDR3aa: CAWVRGGNTEAFF

v_gene: TRBV10-3
abundance: once
j_gene: TRBJ2-5
CDR3aa: CAITAREGETQYF

v_gene: TRBV16
abundance: NA
j_gene: TRBJ2-1
CDR3aa: CASSQYSSNNEQFF

v_gene: TRBV5-1
abundance: NA
j_gene: TRBJ1-4
CDR3aa: CASSPQGTTNEKLFF

v_gene: TRBV10-3
abundance: few
j_gene: TRBJ1-4
CDR3aa: CALWTGGFVGEKLFF